A single sample gave rise to the 22 T cell receptor beta chains below, sequenced in a study of OX40 agonist ivuxolimab in advanced cancers. The table came from immunoSEQ multiplex PCR; TCRdb's copy has only in-frame clones and leaves some out. This sample has tens of thousands of clones, with approximately 87% found just once. This specimen was CD4+ or CD8+ T cells sorted from blood, taken in a trial of the OX40 agonist ivuxolimab. The receptors were gathered from an adult with an advanced solid tumor such as melanoma, head and neck, liver or kidney cancer.

In DNA form, the CDR3 reads TGCAGCGCCCGACTAGCGGGAGTTCGCAATGAGCAGTTCTTC. This translates into CSARLAGVRNEQFF. The chain couples TRBV29-1 to TRBJ2-1; 12 nucleotides line up with TRBD2. Germline V CDR1 and CDR2: SQVTM, ANQGSEA. The trim removed 7 bases at V and 6 bases at J, leaving 7 bases unmatched. CDR3 length: 14 amino acids.

In DNA form, the CDR3 reads TGTGCCAGCAGCTCACAGGGTAACACTGAAGCTTTCTTT. Amino acid sequence: CASSSQGNTEAFF. The chain recombines TRBV11-3 with TRBJ1-1, with D perhaps matching TRBD1 (6 bases). The CDR3 has 13 amino acids. Germline values: CDR1 SGHNT, CDR2 YENEEA. V lost 4 bases to trimming and J lost 2 bases, with 8 bases between them.

This clone was found once. The genes are TRBV19 and TRBJ2-3; a possible D gene is TRBD2 (6 bases). Germline-derived CDR1 and CDR2 are LNHDA and SQIVND (reference sequence). Trimming stripped 7 bases from V and 1 base from J, with 18 bases between. The CDR3 runs 16 residues. CDR3 sequence: CASTLDGGWGTDTQYF. In DNA, the CDR3 is TGTGCCAGTACCCTAGACGGGGGTTGGGGCACAGATACGCAGTATTTT.

V and J are TRBV7-2 and TRBJ2-1; the D is unclear. CDR1 and CDR2 from the germline V gene are SGHTA and FQGNSA. The CDR3 runs 17 residues. Trimming stripped 1 base from V and 1 base from J, with 14 bases between. CDR3 in DNA: TGTGCCAGCAGCTTAGGCCCTAGGACCGAATCCTACAATGAGCAGTTCTTC. Protein sequence: CASSLGPRTESYNEQFF.

The chain combines TRBV5-4 with TRBJ2-2, with a tentative D call TRBD1 (5 bases). V was trimmed by 0 bases and J by 7 bases, leaving 7 bases between them. The CDR3 runs to 13 residues. Germline CDR1 and CDR2: SGHNT and YYREEE (reference sequence). In nucleotides, the CDR3 is TGTGCCAGCAGCTTGGAAAGGGGCGGGGAGCTGTTTTTT. Its protein is CASSLERGGELFF. Full variable domain (remainder filled in from reference TRBV5-4 and TRBJ2-2): ETGVTQSPTHLIKTRGQQVTLRCSSQSGHNTVSWYQQALGQGPQFIFQYYREEENGRGNFPPRFSGLQFPNYSSELNVNALELDDSALYLCASSLERGGELFFGEGSRLTVL.

V and J are TRBV6-1 and TRBJ2-4; tentatively, D is TRBD2 (5 bases). Germline V gives CDR1 MNHNS, CDR2 SASEGT. This CDR3 is built from 15 residues. V gave up 7 bases and J gave up 5 bases, with 18 bases separating them. The CDR3 region has the DNA TGTGCCAGCACCCTACGACGGGAAACCCAAAACATTCAGTACTTC. Translation: CASTLRRETQNIQYF.

The chain employs TRBV15 and TRBJ1-3, with unresolved D. Germline-derived CDR1 and CDR2 are LNHNV and YYDKDF (reference sequence). The V and J ends lost 5 bases and 2 bases respectively, with 13 bases between them. The CDR3 loop spans 15 amino acids. In DNA form, the CDR3 reads TGTGCCACCAGCCGGCGGGGTGGGGCTGGAAACACCATATATTTT. Its protein product is CATSRRGGAGNTIYF.

This clone turned up a few times. The rearrangement links TRBV6-5 to TRBJ2-3; D tentatively reads TRBD1 or TRBD2 (5 bases each). V lost 2 bases, J lost 9 bases, and 21 bases lay in between. The germline gives CDR1 MNHEY, CDR2 SVGAGI. CDR3 size: 16 residues. The CDR3 bases are TGTGCCAGCAGTTACAGCAGGGACCCTAGCACGGGCACGCAGTATTTT. This sequence encodes CASSYSRDPSTGTQYF.

The chain couples TRBV4-3 to TRBJ2-7, with no clear D. V was pared by 0 bases and J by 4 bases, with 13 bases between. CDR1 is LGHNA and CDR2 is YSLEER in the germline V gene. The CDR3 runs 15 residues. For the CDR3, the DNA is TGCGCCAGCAGCCAAGATCAGGCCCCACGTTACGAGCAGTACTTC. It yields the protein CASSQDQAPRYEQYF.

This chain links TRBV5-1 with TRBJ2-4; D gene unclear. V was trimmed by 0 bases and J by 1 base, leaving 8 bases between them. Germline CDR1 is SGHRS and CDR2 is YFSETQ. The CDR3 is made up of 15 amino acids. CDR3 bases: TGCGCCAGCAGCTTGGCCTCGGCGGCCAAAAACATTCAGTACTTC. This translates into CASSLASAAKNIQYF. Based on the CDR3 plus reference TRBV5-1 and TRBJ2-4, the full variable domain is KAGVTQTPRYLIKTRGQQVTLSCSPISGHRSVSWYQQTPGQGLQFLFEYFSETQRNKGNFPGRFSGRQFSNSRSEMNVSTLELGDSALYLCASSLASAAKNIQYFGAGTRLSVL.

The chain uses TRBV4-2 and TRBJ2-7, with 8 bases identical to TRBD1. V lost 5 bases and J lost 4; bases outside the gene matches: 4. The CDR3 contains 13 residues. Germline CDR1 and CDR2: LGHNA and YNFKEQ. In nucleotides, the CDR3 is TGTGCCAGCAGCACACAGGGGGAATACGAGCAGTACTTC. Protein product: CASSTQGEYEQYF.

J is TRBJ1-1 and V is TRBV11-3; D not certain. The CDR3 extends over 13 amino acids. Germline loops: CDR1 SGHNT, CDR2 YENEEA. The ends were cut back, 2 bases at V and 4 bases at J, with 8 bases in the middle. CDR3 nucleotide sequence: TGTGCCAGCAGCTTAAGCCAGAGCACTGAAGCTTTCTTT. Translated: CASSLSQSTEAFF.

This chain connects TRBV5-6 to TRBJ2-7; 9 bases match TRBD2. The germline CDR1 and CDR2 sequences are SGHDT and YYEEEE. The CDR3 has 13 amino acids. V trimming: 0 bases; J trimming: 6 bases; junction bases outside the gene matches: 1. The CDR3 DNA is TGTGCCAGCAGCTTGGGACTAGCGGCCGAGCAGTACTTC. Encoded protein: CASSLGLAAEQYF.

The V gene is TRBV30, the J gene TRBJ1-5, with D possibly being TRBD1 (6 bases). This CDR3 region has 15 residues. V was cut by 1 base and J by 2 bases, with 12 bases left in between. Germline CDR1 GTSNPN, CDR2 SVGIG (reference sequence). The DNA for the CDR3 is TGTGCCTGGAGTGAATCCGGGGGCGGCAATCAGCCCCAGCATTTT. Translated: CAWSESGGGNQPQHF.

The chain employs TRBV10-2 and TRBJ2-7; 7 nucleotides align to TRBD1. Germline V lookup: CDR1 WSHSY, CDR2 SAAADI. The trim removed 6 bases at V and 6 bases at J, leaving 11 bases unmatched. The CDR3 covers 14 residues. The CDR3 DNA reads TGCGCCAGCAGCATAGACAGGGTCGGCATCGAGCAGTACTTC. This codes for CASSIDRVGIEQYF.

This clone was observed once. This chain links TRBV7-9 with TRBJ1-4; D unresolved. The V end was cut by 1 base, the J end by 5 bases, with 11 bases between. Germline V gives CDR1 SEHNR, CDR2 FQNEAQ (reference sequence). This CDR3 has 15 residues. The CDR3: CASSLGRHKNEKLFF. The CDR3 region has the DNA TGTGCCAGCAGCTTAGGACGACATAAAAATGAAAAACTGTTTTTT.

The V and J genes are TRBV28 and TRBJ2-2; tentatively, D is TRBD1 or TRBD2 (5 bases each). V was clipped by 2 bases and J by 4 bases, with 14 bases between them. Germline assignment: CDR1 MDHEN and CDR2 SYDVKM. The CDR3 sequence is 16 residues long. The CDR3 DNA sequence: TGTGCCAGCAGTTTAACCCCAGGGCGGGTCACCGGGGAGCTGTTTTTT. This encodes CASSLTPGRVTGELFF.

The chain carries TRBV19 and TRBJ2-7, with D possibly being TRBD1 (7 bases). The CDR3 is 17 residues long. Germline assignment: CDR1 LNHDA and CDR2 SQIVND (reference sequence). The V end was cut by 0 bases, the J end by 5 bases, with 20 bases between. CDR3 loop: CASSIDPPGGQRDEQYF. The CDR3 bases are TGTGCCAGTAGTATAGATCCGCCAGGGGGGCAGCGTGACGAGCAGTACTTC.

V usage is TRBV7-3 and J usage is TRBJ1-1; tentative D call: TRBD1 (5 bases). The germline V gene encodes CDR1 SGHTA and CDR2 FQGTGA. This CDR3 is 13 amino acids long. Deletions cut 6 bases from V and 1 base from J, with 9 bases between. As DNA, the CDR3 is TGTGCCAGCAGTCCCACAGGGAACACTGAAGCTTTCTTT. It encodes CASSPTGNTEAFF. The whole variable domain, filled in from reference TRBV7-3 and TRBJ1-1, reads GAGVSQTPSNKVTEKGKYVELRCDPISGHTALYWYRQSLGQGPEFLIYFQGTGAADDSGLPNDRFFAVRPEGSVSTLKIQRTERGDSAVYLCASSPTGNTEAFFGQGTRLTVV.

This chain uses TRBV6-4 with TRBJ1-1; D call uncertain. CDR1 is MRHNA, CDR2 SNTAGT, per germline. V dropped 5 bases and J dropped 0 bases, with 7 bases sitting between them. This CDR3 region has 13 residues. The CDR3 sequence is CASSQQLNTEAFF. CDR3 nucleotide sequence: TGTGCCAGCAGTCAACAGTTGAACACTGAAGCTTTCTTT.

The CDR3 coding sequence is TGTGCCAGCGGGCAGGGGGGGTACGAGCAGTACTTC. This codes for CASGQGGYEQYF. The chain recombines TRBV5-6 with TRBJ2-7; the D gene could be TRBD1 or TRBD2 (7 bases each). Trimming cost V 7 bases and J 4 bases, with 12 bases left between them. The CDR3 has 12 amino acids. Germline V gives CDR1 SGHDT, CDR2 YYEEEE.

The rearrangement joins TRBV19 to TRBJ2-1; possibly TRBD1 for D (6 bases). This CDR3 has 14 amino acids. V was cut by 5 bases and J by 3 bases, with 11 bases left in between. The germline CDR1 and CDR2 sequences are LNHDA and SQIVND (reference sequence). The CDR3 here is CASSRQANYNEQFF. CDR3 sequence (DNA): TGTGCCAGTAGTCGACAGGCGAACTACAATGAGCAGTTCTTC.